The sample holds many counts of the clone carrying this T cell receptor (beta chain). Its antigen is unidentified. The entry originates in a study of spatial heterogeneity in lung cancer. Every TCR cDNA molecule bore its own unique molecular identifier. TCRdb re-called the 5' RACE reads with MiXCR, one entry per CDR3 protein. The table records about 100,000 distinct CDR3 sequences, 4.4% of them present only once. The V end was cut by 5 bases, the J end by 2 bases, with 11 bases between. CDR1 and CDR2 from the germline V gene are SNHLY and FYNNEI. This CDR3 comprises 14 residues. Time point specified: sample taken at primary tumor resection. The cohort: approximately 74 early-stage, untreated non-small cell lung cancer patients. Sequencing covered unsorted whole RNA taken from tumor, nontumor lung or frozen PBMC. Study-level points and caveats: Counts of expanded intratumoral alpha and beta TCRs tracked tumor mutation counts.

The gene calls are TRBV2 and TRBJ2-3; D call uncertain. This specimen was lung tumor tissue, taken at surgery. This TCR was recovered from a male donor with early-stage non-small cell lung cancer. The CDR3 DNA follows: TGTGCCAGCAGTAACGTTGAAAACACAGATACGCAGTATTTT. This gives the protein CASSNVENTDTQYF.